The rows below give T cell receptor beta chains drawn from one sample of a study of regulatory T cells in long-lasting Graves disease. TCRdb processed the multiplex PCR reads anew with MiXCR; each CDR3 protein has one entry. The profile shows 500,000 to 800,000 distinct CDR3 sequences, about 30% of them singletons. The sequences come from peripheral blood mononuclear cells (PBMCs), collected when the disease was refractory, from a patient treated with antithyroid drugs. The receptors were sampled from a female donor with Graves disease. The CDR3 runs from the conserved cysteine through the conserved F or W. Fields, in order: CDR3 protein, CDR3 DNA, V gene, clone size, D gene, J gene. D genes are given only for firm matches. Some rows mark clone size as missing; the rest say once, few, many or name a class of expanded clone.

CAWSADRGREKLFF TGTGCCTGGAGCGCCGATCGGGGGCGAGAAAAACTGTTTTTT TRBV30 - - TRBJ1-4
CASSSSGVNGYTF TGTGCCAGCAGCTCCTCAGGGGTGAATGGCTACACCTTC TRBV7-3 few - TRBJ1-2
CASSEGQGYTF TGCGCCAGCAGCGAGGGACAGGGCTACACCTTC TRBV5-1 few TRBD1 TRBJ1-2
CASSLEGPINEKLFF TGCGCCAGCAGCCTGGAGGGACCGATTAATGAAAAACTGTTTTTT TRBV5-1 few - TRBJ1-4
CASSLALSQGGYGYTF TGTGCCAGCAGTTTAGCGCTTTCACAGGGAGGCTATGGCTACACCTTC TRBV12-3/TRBV12-4 - - TRBJ1-2
CASSNPVENYGYTF TGTGCCAGCAGTAACCCTGTTGAGAACTATGGCTACACCTTC TRBV6-1 - - TRBJ1-2
CASSLYPAPGERKLFF TGTGCCAGCAGCTTATATCCCGCCCCGGGCGAACGAAAACTGTTCTTT TRBV7-9 once - TRBJ1-4
CASAEAQMNTEAFF TGTGCCAGCGCAGAGGCGCAAATGAACACTGAAGCTTTCTTT TRBV28 many - TRBJ1-1
CASSFDRGGSNTEAFF TGTGCCAGCAGCTTTGACAGGGGCGGAAGCAACACTGAAGCTTTCTTT TRBV7-6 many TRBD1 TRBJ1-1
CSFYPGLAGGWYEQYF TGCAGTTTTTACCCGGGACTAGCGGGAGGATGGTACGAGCAGTACTTC TRBV20-1 - TRBD2 TRBJ2-7
CASSSGVGEKLFF TGTGCCAGCAGTTCAGGGGTGGGCGAAAAACTGTTTTTT TRBV12-3/TRBV12-4 many - TRBJ1-4
CASSRGAESNQPQHF TGTGCCAGCAGCCGTGGAGCAGAGAGCAATCAGCCCCAGCATTTT TRBV3-1 few - TRBJ1-5
CASSLTGPVQEQYF TGCGCCAGCAGCTTGACCGGACCGGTACAGGAGCAGTACTTC TRBV5-1 - - TRBJ2-7
CASTAGRTGGNWGGNQPQHF TGTGCCAGTACCGCTGGGAGGACAGGGGGCAATTGGGGAGGCAATCAGCCCCAGCATTTT TRBV19 many TRBD1 TRBJ1-5
CASSQSPTGFTEAFF TGTGCCAGCAGCCAGTCACCCACAGGGTTCACTGAAGCTTTCTTT TRBV14 - - TRBJ1-1
CASSLRRFQETQYF TGTGCCAGCAGTTTAAGACGCTTCCAAGAGACCCAGTACTTC TRBV28 - - TRBJ2-5
CASRLTEKTEAFF TGTGCCAGCAGATTGACAGAGAAAACTGAAGCTTTCTTT TRBV12-3/TRBV12-4 many - TRBJ1-1
CASSSGFRDSPLHF TGTGCCAGCAGTTCCGGGTTTAGGGATTCACCCCTCCACTTT TRBV27 few - TRBJ1-6
CASSQYRVYGYTF TGTGCCAGCAGCCAATACAGGGTTTATGGCTACACCTTC TRBV28 few - TRBJ1-2
CASSDQGQRTEAFF TGCGCCAGCAGCGATCAGGGACAGAGAACTGAAGCTTTCTTT TRBV5-1 - TRBD1 TRBJ1-1
CAINGRNNSPLHF TGTGCCATCAACGGCCGGAATAATTCACCCCTCCACTTT TRBV10-3 - - TRBJ1-6
CASSSRSGPQPQHF TGTGCCAGCAGTTCACGCTCTGGTCCTCAGCCCCAGCATTTT TRBV28 - - TRBJ1-5
CASIEGPVSTEAFF TGTGCCAGCATCGAGGGGCCGGTTTCCACTGAAGCTTTCTTT TRBV28 few - TRBJ1-1
CSARRLNTEAFF TGCAGTGCTAGACGGTTGAACACTGAAGCTTTCTTT TRBV20-1 few - TRBJ1-1
CASSARGIQETQYF TGTGCCAGCAGTGCTAGGGGGATCCAAGAGACCCAGTACTTC TRBV6-1 - - TRBJ2-5
CASRPPLGDQPQHF TGTGCCAGCAGACCACCGTTAGGGGATCAGCCCCAGCATTTT TRBV2 - - TRBJ1-5
CSARTGSKSSYNSPLHF TGCAGTGCTAGAACAGGGTCGAAAAGCTCCTATAATTCACCCCTCCACTTT TRBV20-1 few - TRBJ1-6
CSVYSPSYEQYF TGCAGCGTTTACAGCCCCTCCTACGAGCAGTACTTC TRBV29-1 few - TRBJ2-7
CASSIYPPLYYGYTF TGTGCCAGCAGTATTTACCCACCACTTTACTATGGCTACACCTTC TRBV27 few - TRBJ1-2
CASSYAPGAQYF TGCGCCAGCAGCTACGCCCCAGGGGCCCAGTACTTC TRBV5-1 few - TRBJ2-5
CATSREGGVNQPQHF TGTGCCACCAGCAGGGAGGGTGGGGTCAATCAGCCCCAGCATTTT TRBV15 - - TRBJ1-5
CASRDRVFQPQHF TGTGCCAGCCGGGACAGGGTGTTTCAGCCCCAGCATTTT TRBV6-1 many TRBD1 TRBJ1-5
CASAPARATLPDRNTEAFF TGTGCCAGCGCCCCAGCCAGGGCAACCCTCCCTGATCGGAACACTGAAGCTTTCTTT TRBV2 few - TRBJ1-1
CATSPGQSNQPQHF TGTGCCACCAGTCCCGGACAGAGCAATCAGCCCCAGCATTTT TRBV24-1 - - TRBJ1-5
CASSQDRGVSSYTQYF TGCGCCAGCAGCCAAGATCGTGGGGTTTCTTCTTATACGCAGTATTTT TRBV4-1 - - TRBJ2-3
CASSYSKLAGLEETQYF TGTGCCAGCAGTTACTCTAAACTAGCGGGATTAGAAGAGACCCAGTACTTC TRBV6-5 many TRBD2 TRBJ2-5
CASTPLGDGNTIYF TGTGCCAGCACCCCATTGGGGGACGGAAACACCATATATTTT TRBV28 - - TRBJ1-3
CAWAGHRGNTIYF TGTGCCTGGGCTGGACATCGGGGAAACACCATATATTTT TRBV30 few - TRBJ1-3
CASSWSGWGTKNYEQYF TGTGCCAGCAGTTGGAGCGGCTGGGGGACTAAAAATTACGAGCAGTACTTC TRBV28 many TRBD2 TRBJ2-7
CSVRTVYNSPLHF TGCAGCGTCCGGACGGTATATAATTCACCCCTCCACTTT TRBV29-1 few - TRBJ1-6
CASSLAKNEKLFF TGTGCCAGCAGCTTAGCGAAGAATGAAAAACTGTTTTTT TRBV7-8 - - TRBJ1-4
CASSEILGTGDTNEQFF TGTGCCAGCAGTGAAATTTTAGGGACAGGGGACACCAATGAGCAGTTCTTC TRBV25-1 few TRBD1 TRBJ2-1
CASGLEQGHYEQYF TGTGCTAGTGGTTTGGAACAGGGGCACTACGAGCAGTACTTC TRBV12-5 many TRBD1 TRBJ2-7